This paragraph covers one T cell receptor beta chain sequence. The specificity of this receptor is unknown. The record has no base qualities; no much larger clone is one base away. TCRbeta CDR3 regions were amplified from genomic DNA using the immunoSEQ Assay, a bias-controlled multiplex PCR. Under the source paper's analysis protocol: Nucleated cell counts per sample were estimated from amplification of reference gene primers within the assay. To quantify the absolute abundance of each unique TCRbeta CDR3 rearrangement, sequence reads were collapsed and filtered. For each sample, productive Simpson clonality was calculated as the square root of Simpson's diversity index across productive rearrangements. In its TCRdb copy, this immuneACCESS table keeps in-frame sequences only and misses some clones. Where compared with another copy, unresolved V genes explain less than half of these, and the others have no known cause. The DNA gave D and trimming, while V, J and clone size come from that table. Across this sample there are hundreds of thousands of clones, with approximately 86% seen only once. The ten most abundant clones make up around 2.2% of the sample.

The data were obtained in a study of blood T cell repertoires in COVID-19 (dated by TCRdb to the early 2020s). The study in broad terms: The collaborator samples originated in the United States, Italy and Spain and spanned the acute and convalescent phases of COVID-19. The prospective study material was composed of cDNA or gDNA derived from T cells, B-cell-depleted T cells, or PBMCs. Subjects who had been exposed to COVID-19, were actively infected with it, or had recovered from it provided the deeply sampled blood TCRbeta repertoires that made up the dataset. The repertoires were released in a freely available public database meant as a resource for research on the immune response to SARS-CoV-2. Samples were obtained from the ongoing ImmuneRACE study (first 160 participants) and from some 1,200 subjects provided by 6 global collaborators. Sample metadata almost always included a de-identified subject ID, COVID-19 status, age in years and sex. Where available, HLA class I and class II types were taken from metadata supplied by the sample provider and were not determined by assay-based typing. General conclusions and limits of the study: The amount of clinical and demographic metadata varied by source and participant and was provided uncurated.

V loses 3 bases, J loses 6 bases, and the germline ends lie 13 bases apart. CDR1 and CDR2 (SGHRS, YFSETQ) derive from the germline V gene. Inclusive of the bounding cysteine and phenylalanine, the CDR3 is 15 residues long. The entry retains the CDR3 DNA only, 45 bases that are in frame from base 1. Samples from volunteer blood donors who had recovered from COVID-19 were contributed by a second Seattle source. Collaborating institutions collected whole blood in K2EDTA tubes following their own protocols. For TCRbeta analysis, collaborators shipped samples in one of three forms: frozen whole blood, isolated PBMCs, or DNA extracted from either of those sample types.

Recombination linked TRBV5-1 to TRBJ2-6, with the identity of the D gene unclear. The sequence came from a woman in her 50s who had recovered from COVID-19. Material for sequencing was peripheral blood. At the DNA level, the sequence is TGCGCCAGCAGCTCTACACCTAGTGTGGCCAACGTCCTGACTTTC. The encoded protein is CASSSTPSVANVLTF.